These 20 T cell receptor beta chains were all obtained from the same sample, sequenced in a study of blood T cell repertoires in COVID-19. This table comes from immunoSEQ multiplex PCR, and its TCRdb copy is limited to in-frame clones, with some not included. Of under 60,000 clones in the sample, approximately 89% were seen once. The sequencing input was peripheral blood. The source is a woman older than 75 with acute or convalescent COVID-19.

This clone showed up just once. This chain joins TRBV5-1 and TRBJ2-7; 8 bases fit TRBD2. CDR1 and CDR2 (germline): SGHRS, YFSETQ. The CDR3 is 14 residues long. Losses at the gene ends were 7 bases for V and 4 bases for J; bases not matched to a gene: 10. This CDR3 reads CASGEVAGNYEQYF. CDR3 nucleotide sequence: TGCGCCAGCGGTGAGGTAGCGGGGAATTACGAGCAGTACTTC.

The chain combines TRBV6-2 or TRBV6-3 with TRBJ1-5; the D gene is possibly TRBD1 (5 bases). CDR3 length: 15 residues. V was pared by 0 bases and J by 4 bases, with 10 bases between. Germline V gives CDR1 MNHEY, CDR2 SVGEGT. CDR3 loop: CASSYSGLENQPQHF. The CDR3 nucleotides are TGTGCCAGCAGTTACTCGGGACTTGAGAATCAGCCCCAGCATTTT.

The chain uses TRBV19 and TRBJ2-1, with D maybe TRBD2 (7 bases). V was shortened by 9 bases and J by 6 bases, with 24 bases between the two germline ends. Germline CDR1 reads LNHDA; CDR2 reads SQIVND (reference sequence). The CDR3 has 16 residues. The CDR3 region is CASSQGGALRGNEQFF. Here the CDR3 DNA reads TGTGCCAGCTCCCAAGGGGGGGCCCTCCGCGGCAATGAGCAGTTCTTC.

This clone has only a few counts. The chain joins TRBV7-8 to TRBJ1-1; 7 bases align to TRBD1. Trimming at V came to 0 bases and at J to 0 bases, leaving 4 bases not matched to a gene. Germline assignment: CDR1 SGHVS and CDR2 FQNEAQ. The CDR3 loop spans 16 amino acids. The CDR3 loop reads CASSLASGTVNTEAFF. Here the CDR3 DNA reads TGTGCCAGCAGCTTAGCCTCCGGGACAGTGAACACTGAAGCTTTCTTT.

Here the CDR3 reads CASTGASNYGYTF. DNA of the CDR3: TGTGCCAGTACAGGGGCAAGTAACTATGGCTACACCTTC. This sequence joins TRBV3-1 (or the pseudogene TRBV3-2) and TRBJ1-2; 7 nucleotides match TRBD1. V dropped 9 bases and J dropped 1; count of bases not matched to a gene: 5. The CDR3 has 13 residues. The V gene's germline CDR1 is LGHDT and CDR2 YNNKEL (reference sequence).

This chain links TRBV3-1 (or the pseudogene TRBV3-2) with TRBJ1-1, with TRBD1 identical over 9 bases. Germline V lookup: CDR1 LGHDT, CDR2 YNNKEL (reference sequence). The V segment lost 4 bases and the J segment 8 bases; nucleotides outside the gene matches: 11. CDR3 length: 15 amino acids. The CDR3 region has the DNA TGTGCCAGCAGCCCCTGGAGGGACAGGGTGCGGGAAGCTTTCTTT. Its translation is CASSPWRDRVREAFF.

The chain combines TRBV18 with TRBJ2-2, with a weak D call TRBD1 (6 bases). CDR1 and CDR2 from the germline V gene are KGHSH and LQKENI. The V end was cut by 2 bases, the J end by 4 bases, with 11 bases between. This CDR3 contains 15 residues. The CDR3 reads CASSPVQGSTGELFF. Here the CDR3 DNA reads TGTGCCAGCTCACCAGTTCAGGGGAGCACCGGGGAGCTGTTTTTT.

This clone came up a few times. The chain carries TRBV18 and TRBJ2-4; D is undetermined. V gave up 1 base and J gave up 0 bases, with 13 bases separating them. The CDR3 is made up of 17 amino acids. CDR1 is KGHSH, CDR2 LQKENI, per germline. The CDR3: CASSPLPSLLAKNIQYF. CDR3 sequence (DNA): TGTGCCAGCTCACCACTACCGAGCCTTCTAGCCAAAAACATTCAGTACTTC.

V is TRBV30 and J is TRBJ1-2; possibly TRBD1 for D (6 bases). The CDR3 is 15 residues long. Looked up from germline, CDR1 is GTSNPN and CDR2 is SVGIG (reference sequence). The CDR3 region has the DNA TGTCCACAGGGCCTGGCAGTTAGGACCAACTATGGCTACACCTTC. Protein: CPQGLAVRTNYGYTF.

This rearrangement joins TRBV7-9 to TRBJ2-5; 13 nucleotides line up with TRBD2. The germline CDR1 and CDR2 sequences are SEHNR and FQNEAQ (reference sequence). The ends lost 5 bases at V and 0 bases at J; junction bases unmatched: 3. This CDR3 is 16 amino acids long. The CDR3 region is CASSAGLAGDQETQYF. The CDR3 DNA reads TGTGCCAGCAGCGCCGGACTAGCGGGGGACCAAGAGACCCAGTACTTC.

The V call is TRBV6-5, the J call TRBJ2-1, with TRBD2 matching 7 bases. Germline V gives CDR1 MNHEY, CDR2 SVGAGI. The ends lost 4 bases at V and 0 bases at J; junction bases unmatched: 3. The CDR3 runs 15 residues. The CDR3 region has the DNA TGTGCCAGCAGTTCACGGGGGGACTCCTACAATGAGCAGTTCTTC. Protein sequence: CASSSRGDSYNEQFF.

Relative to its sample, this clone is medium-sized. Other DNA sequences within the sample encode an identical CDR3. The rearrangement joins TRBV20-1 to TRBJ1-1, with D uncertain. V was pared by 5 bases and J by 5 bases, with 9 bases between. This CDR3 comprises 11 residues. The germline V gene encodes CDR1 DFQATT and CDR2 SNEGSKA (reference sequence). CDR3: CSAGRGTEAFF. The DNA for the CDR3 is TGCAGTGCTGGGAGAGGGACTGAAGCTTTCTTT.

The chain uses TRBV28 and TRBJ2-1, with TRBD2 as a possible D gene (6 bases). This CDR3 is built from 16 residues. Germline V lookup: CDR1 MDHEN, CDR2 SYDVKM. The V gene lost 6 bases and the J gene lost 0 bases, with 15 bases spanning the gap. CDR3 sequence (DNA): TGTGCCAGCAGCCCCATAGCGGATATCTCCTACAATGAGCAGTTCTTC. Its protein product is CASSPIADISYNEQFF.

The V call is TRBV6-1, the J call TRBJ2-5; 9 bases are shared with TRBD2. The germline V gene encodes CDR1 MNHNS and CDR2 SASEGT. J lost 3 bases, V lost 3 bases, and 5 bases had no gene match. The length of the CDR3 is 15 residues. The CDR3 spells CASSDWASGKETQYF. The CDR3, as DNA: TGTGCCAGCAGTGATTGGGCTAGCGGGAAAGAGACCCAGTACTTC.

The chain uses TRBV11-2 and TRBJ1-1; possibly TRBD1 for D (6 bases). This CDR3 comprises 13 residues. The V end lost 3 bases, the J end lost 3 bases, and 8 bases lay between the germline ends. CDR1 and CDR2 from the germline V gene are SGHAT and FQNNGV. CDR3 region: CASSLNRDTEAFF. In nucleotides, the CDR3 is TGTGCCAGCAGCTTGAACAGGGACACTGAAGCTTTCTTT. Together with reference TRBV11-2 and TRBJ1-1, the CDR3 gives the full variable domain: EAGVAQSPRYKIIEKRQSVAFWCNPISGHATLYWYQQILGQGPKLLIQFQNNGVVDDSQLPKDRFSAERLKGVDSTLKIQPAKLEDSAVYLCASSLNRDTEAFFGQGTRLTVV.

This rearrangement joins TRBV28 to TRBJ2-7; D ambiguous. The germline CDR1 and CDR2 sequences are MDHEN and SYDVKM. The CDR3 runs 11 residues. Deletions cut 6 bases from V and 0 bases from J, with 3 bases between. In DNA form, the CDR3 reads TGTGCCAGCAGGAGCTCCTACGAGCAGTACGTC. Its translation: CASRSSYEQYV.

The chain carries TRBV7-2 and TRBJ2-5; D might be TRBD2 (5 bases). Germline CDR1 is SGHTA and CDR2 is FQGNSA. The V end was cut by 6 bases, the J end by 5 bases, with 13 bases between. The CDR3 spans 13 residues. CDR3 nucleotides: TGTGCCAGCAGTAGAGGGATCTCGGAGACCCAGTACTTC. Its protein is CASSRGISETQYF. The full variable domain, completed using reference TRBV7-2 and TRBJ2-5, is GAGVSQSPSNKVTEKGKDVELRCDPISGHTALYWYRQSLGQGLEFLIYFQGNSAPDKSGLPSDRFSAERTGGSVSTLTIQRTQQEDSAVYLCASSRGISETQYFGPGTRLLVL.

The rearrangement links TRBV5-1 to TRBJ2-3; D not certain. Germline values: CDR1 SGHRS, CDR2 YFSETQ. Trimming shortened V by 0 bases and J by 0 bases, and 5 bases separated the two germline ends. The CDR3 has 14 residues. CDR3 nucleotides: TGCGCCAGCAGCTTGGAGCCAAGCACAGATACGCAGTATTTT. Its protein product is CASSLEPSTDTQYF.

This clone was seen a few times. The DNA of the CDR3 is TGTGCCAGCAGGGGAATTGAGTGGGGCGACAATGAGCAGTTCTTC. Translated: CASRGIEWGDNEQFF. The rearrangement uses TRBV2 and TRBJ2-1, with D perhaps TRBD1 (5 bases). The germline CDR1 and CDR2 sequences are SNHLY and FYNNEI. CDR3 length equals 15 residues. Trimming removed 6 bases at V and 5 bases at J, with 17 bases between.

This rearrangement joins TRBV29-1 to TRBJ1-2, with 9 nucleotides matching TRBD1. The germline CDR1 and CDR2 sequences are SQVTM and ANQGSEA. V shed 4 bases and J 4 bases; nucleotides not matched to a gene: 7. This CDR3 has 14 residues. The CDR3 DNA reads as TGCAGCGTTGGAGAAACAGGGGGCGTCTATGGCTACACCTTC. The encoded protein is CSVGETGGVYGYTF.